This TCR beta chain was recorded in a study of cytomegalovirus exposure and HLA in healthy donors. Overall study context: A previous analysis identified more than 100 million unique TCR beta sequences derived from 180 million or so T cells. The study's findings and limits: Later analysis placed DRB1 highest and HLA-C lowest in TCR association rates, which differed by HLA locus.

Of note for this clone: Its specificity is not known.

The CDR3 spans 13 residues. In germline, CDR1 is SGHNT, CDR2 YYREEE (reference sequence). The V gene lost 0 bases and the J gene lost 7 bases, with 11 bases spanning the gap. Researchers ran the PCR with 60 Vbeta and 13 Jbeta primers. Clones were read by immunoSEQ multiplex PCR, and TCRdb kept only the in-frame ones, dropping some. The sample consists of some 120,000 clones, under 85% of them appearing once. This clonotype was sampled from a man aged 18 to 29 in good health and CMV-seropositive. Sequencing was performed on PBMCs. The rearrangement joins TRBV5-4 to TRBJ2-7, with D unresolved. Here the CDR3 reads CASSLGGFREQYF. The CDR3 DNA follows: TGTGCCAGCAGCTTGGGAGGTTTTAGGGAGCAGTACTTC.